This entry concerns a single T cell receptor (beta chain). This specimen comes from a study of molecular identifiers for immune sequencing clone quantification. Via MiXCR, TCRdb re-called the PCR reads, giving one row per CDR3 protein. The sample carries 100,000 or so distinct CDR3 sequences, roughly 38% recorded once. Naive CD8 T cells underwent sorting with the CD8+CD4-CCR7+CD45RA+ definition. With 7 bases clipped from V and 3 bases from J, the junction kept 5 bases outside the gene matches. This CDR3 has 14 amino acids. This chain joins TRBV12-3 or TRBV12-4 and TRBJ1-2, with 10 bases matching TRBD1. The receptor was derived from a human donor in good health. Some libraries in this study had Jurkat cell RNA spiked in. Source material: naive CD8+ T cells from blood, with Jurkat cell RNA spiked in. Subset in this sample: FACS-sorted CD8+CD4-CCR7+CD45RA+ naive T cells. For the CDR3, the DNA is TGTGCCAGCACCCTAGGGACAGGGGACTATGGCTACACCTTC. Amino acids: CASTLGTGDYGYTF.